This passage covers 20 T cell receptor beta chains from one sample sequenced in a study of radiotherapy plus CTLA-4 blockade in lung cancer. Assay used: immunoSEQ multiplex PCR; TCRdb lists only in-frame clones, some missing. The sample has over 100,000 clones; over 65% are singletons. Sequencing was performed on peripheral blood, taken from a patient treated with radiotherapy plus ipilimumab. The origin of the receptors is a human donor with non-small cell lung cancer that progressed on radiotherapy plus ipilimumab. Some clones in this sample may be carry-over from other donors' samples.

The chain employs TRBV19 and TRBJ1-5, with TRBD1 as a possible D gene (6 bases). CDR1 LNHDA and CDR2 SQIVND come from the germline V gene (reference sequence). Between the trimmed V and J ends, which lost 7 bases and 2 bases, there was a span of 12 bases. There are 14 residues in the CDR3. CDR3 sequence reads: CASIQGMGNQPQHF. In nucleotides, the CDR3 is TGTGCCAGTATACAGGGAATGGGCAATCAGCCCCAGCATTTT.

This sequence joins TRBV7-9 and TRBJ2-7; D gene unclear. CDR3 length: 12 amino acids. CDR1 SEHNR and CDR2 FQNEAQ come from the germline V gene (reference sequence). V shed 4 bases and J shed 2 bases, with 6 bases lying between them. The CDR3 sequence is CASSSGTYEQYF. In nucleotides, the CDR3 is TGTGCCAGCAGCTCTGGGACCTACGAGCAGTACTTC.

Here the CDR3 reads CASREANSPLHF. In nucleotides, the CDR3 is TGTGCCAGCAGAGAAGCGAATTCACCCCTCCACTTT. The chain employs TRBV6-5 and TRBJ1-6, with no clear D. The CDR3 is made up of 12 amino acids. V was shortened by 6 bases and J by 7 bases, with 7 bases between the two germline ends. Germline V gene data show CDR1 as MNHEY and CDR2 as SVGAGI.

A note on this clone: At the DNA level, this CDR3 is encoded by other sequences in the same sample as well. CDR3 sequence: CASSLLKGRKFF. The CDR3 DNA follows: TGTGCCAGCAGCTTATTGAAGGGGAGGAAGTTCTTC. V gene TRBV7-9 combines with J gene TRBJ2-1, with a weak D call TRBD2 (6 bases). The CDR3 covers 12 residues. Germline CDR1 and CDR2: SEHNR and FQNEAQ (reference sequence). With 2 bases removed from V and 14 bases from J, the gap between germline ends came to 13 bases. Filled out from reference TRBV7-9 and TRBJ2-1, the complete variable domain reads DTGVSQNPRHKITKRGQNVTFRCDPISEHNRLYWYRQTLGQGPEFLTYFQNEAQLEKSRLLSDRFSAERPKGSFSTLEIQRTEQGDSAMYLCASSLLKGRKFFGPGTRLTVL.

The rearrangement uses TRBV2 and TRBJ2-1, with D possibly TRBD1 on 6 matching bases. V lost 6 bases and J 6 bases, leaving 12 bases between the germline ends. The CDR3 loop spans 13 amino acids. CDR1 is SNHLY, CDR2 FYNNEI, per germline. CDR3 nucleotide sequence: TGTGCCAGCAGGATACAGGGAACCAATGAGCAGTTCTTC. It specifies CASRIQGTNEQFF.

This clone was counted between two and nine times. The rearrangement links TRBV18 to TRBJ2-7, with a possible D match to TRBD2 (6 bases). Germline CDR1 KGHSH, CDR2 LQKENI. V gave up 3 bases and J gave up 6 bases, with 6 bases separating them. The CDR3 has 11 residues. CDR3 nucleotide sequence: TGTGCCAGCTCACCGGGGGGCGAGCAGTACTTC. Translated: CASSPGGEQYF.

This clone has just a few counts. V gene TRBV16 combines with J gene TRBJ1-2, with D perhaps matching TRBD1 (6 bases). The CDR3 consists of 13 residues. Germline V gene lookup returns CDR1 KGHSY and CDR2 FQNENV. Trimming took 0 bases from V and 9 from J, leaving 11 bases between them. The CDR3 DNA sequence: TGTGCCAGCAGCCAATCGGGGGGCGTGAGCTACACCTTC. It is translated as CASSQSGGVSYTF.

This chain uses TRBV5-1 with TRBJ2-1; D gene ambiguous. Germline loops: CDR1 SGHRS, CDR2 YFSETQ. This CDR3 has 16 amino acids. V lost 0 bases and J 6 bases, leaving 16 bases between the germline ends. Written as DNA, the CDR3 is TGCGCCAGCAGCTTGGTTTTCGGTCAGGATTTCAATGAGCAGTTCTTC. This sequence encodes CASSLVFGQDFNEQFF. Looking up the rest from reference TRBV5-1 and TRBJ2-1 gives the full variable domain: KAGVTQTPRYLIKTRGQQVTLSCSPISGHRSVSWYQQTPGQGLQFLFEYFSETQRNKGNFPGRFSGRQFSNSRSEMNVSTLELGDSALYLCASSLVFGQDFNEQFFGPGTRLTVL.

This clone was counted between two and nine times. This sequence joins TRBV18 and TRBJ1-1; D ambiguous. The germline V gene has CDR1 KGHSH and CDR2 LQKENI. CDR3 size: 13 residues. Trimming shortened V by 3 bases and J by 5 bases, and 10 bases separated the two germline ends. CDR3 sequence reads: CASSPDGLTEAFF. CDR3 nucleotides: TGTGCCAGCTCACCCGACGGGCTTACTGAAGCTTTCTTT. The entire variable domain, with the rest obtained from reference TRBV18 and TRBJ1-1, is as follows: NAGVMQNPRHLVRRRGQEARLRCSPMKGHSHVYWYRQLPEEGLKFMVYLQKENIIDESGMPKERFSAEFPKEGPSILRIQQVVRGDSAAYFCASSPDGLTEAFFGQGTRLTVV.

The chain combines TRBV7-2 with TRBJ1-1, with 7 bases matching TRBD1. Trimming removed 4 bases from V and 2 bases from J; junction bases left unmatched: 10. CDR1 is SGHTA and CDR2 is FQGNSA in the germline V gene. The CDR3 runs 16 residues. The CDR3 nucleotides read TGTGCCAGCAGCTACCGTGAGACAGGGTTAAACACTGAAGCTTTCTTT. Protein sequence: CASSYRETGLNTEAFF. Variable domain in full (rest from reference TRBV7-2 and TRBJ1-1): GAGVSQSPSNKVTEKGKDVELRCDPISGHTALYWYRQSLGQGLEFLIYFQGNSAPDKSGLPSDRFSAERTGGSVSTLTIQRTQQEDSAVYLCASSYRETGLNTEAFFGQGTRLTVV.

V gene TRBV7-3 combines with J gene TRBJ2-7; tentative D call: TRBD1 (6 bases). V shed 2 bases and J shed 4 bases, with 15 bases lying between them. The CDR3 length is 15 residues. Germline V gene data show CDR1 as SGHTA and CDR2 as FQGTGA. CDR3 nucleotides: TGTGCCAGCAGCTTATATGGGGACACCTCTTACGAGCAGTACTTC. Its protein product is CASSLYGDTSYEQYF. Full variable domain (outside the CDR3, taken from reference TRBV7-3 and TRBJ2-7): GAGVSQTPSNKVTEKGKYVELRCDPISGHTALYWYRQSLGQGPEFLIYFQGTGAADDSGLPNDRFFAVRPEGSVSTLKIQRTERGDSAVYLCASSLYGDTSYEQYFGPGTRLTVT.

The V and J genes are TRBV5-1 and TRBJ1-2, with D possibly being TRBD1 (6 bases). This CDR3 region has 15 residues. Trimming removed 0 bases from V and 8 bases from J, with 17 bases in between. Germline CDR1 and CDR2: SGHRS and YFSETQ. The CDR3 spells CASSLVTGPGVGYTF. The DNA for the CDR3 is TGCGCCAGCAGCTTGGTTACAGGGCCTGGCGTGGGCTACACCTTC.

The chain carries TRBV7-9 and TRBJ2-3; possibly TRBD1 or TRBD2 for D (5 bases each). Germline CDR1 SEHNR, CDR2 FQNEAQ (reference sequence). Trimming took off 4 bases at V and 4 bases at J, with 21 bases between the two ends. The CDR3 totals 17 residues. The DNA for the CDR3 is TGTGCCAGCAGCTCCGGTGGGGGTAGGTTATTGGCAGATACGCAGTATTTT. It encodes CASSSGGGRLLADTQYF.

This clone was detected once. One end of the junction fails to match germline, which may point to a read error. The V gene is TRBV29-1, the J gene TRBJ1-1; no firm D call. Germline V gene data show CDR1 as SQVTM and CDR2 as ANQGSEA. The CDR3 loop spans 12 amino acids. CDR3 in amino acids: CSVEGLAGEAFF. In nucleotides, the CDR3 is TGCAGCGTGGAAGGGTTGGCGGGTGAAGCTTTCTTT.

The chain uses TRBV5-1 and TRBJ1-2; TRBD1 might be the D (6 bases). V lost 0 bases to trimming and J lost 4 bases, with 16 bases between them. The germline V gene encodes CDR1 SGHRS and CDR2 YFSETQ. The CDR3 spans 16 residues. Here the CDR3 reads CASSLDSGGAGYGYTF. The CDR3 DNA reads TGCGCCAGCAGCTTGGATTCCGGGGGGGCCGGCTATGGCTACACCTTC.

V and J are TRBV5-8 and TRBJ2-5; unclear D gene. Looked up from germline, CDR1 is SGHTS and CDR2 is YDEGEE. Trimming took 0 bases from V and 2 from J, leaving 5 bases between them. The CDR3 consists of 13 residues. The CDR3 region is CASSLVVQETQYF. The CDR3 DNA reads TGTGCCAGCAGCTTGGTGGTTCAAGAGACCCAGTACTTC.

This chain joins TRBV5-1 and TRBJ1-1; no clear D. V was trimmed by 1 base and J by 7 bases, leaving 14 bases between them. CDR3 size: 14 residues. Per the germline V gene, CDR1 is SGHRS and CDR2 is YFSETQ. The CDR3 reads CASSLIGGGFEAFF. The CDR3 DNA is TGCGCCAGCAGCTTGATAGGCGGCGGATTTGAAGCTTTCTTT. Variable domain in full (rest from reference TRBV5-1 and TRBJ1-1): KAGVTQTPRYLIKTRGQQVTLSCSPISGHRSVSWYQQTPGQGLQFLFEYFSETQRNKGNFPGRFSGRQFSNSRSEMNVSTLELGDSALYLCASSLIGGGFEAFFGQGTRLTVV.

The J gene is TRBJ1-5, the V gene TRBV7-9; 10 nucleotides align to TRBD1. The germline V gene has CDR1 SEHNR and CDR2 FQNEAQ (reference sequence). After removal of 1 base from V and 6 bases from J, the junction contained 6 bases not matched to a gene. The CDR3 length is 16 residues. The CDR3 reads CASSLGDRGKAQPQHF. The CDR3 coding sequence is TGTGCCAGCAGCTTAGGGGACAGGGGAAAGGCTCAGCCCCAGCATTTT.

The gene calls are TRBV5-1 and TRBJ2-2; TRBD1 matches at 12 bases. V gave up 4 bases and J gave up 2 bases; unmatched junction bases: 9. This CDR3 has 18 residues. Germline V gene sequence: CDR1 SGHRS, CDR2 YFSETQ. The CDR3 here is CASSGRDRGLTNTGELFF. As DNA, the CDR3 is TGCGCCAGCAGCGGCCGGGACAGGGGGCTAACAAACACCGGGGAGCTGTTTTTT.

This clone was counted between two and nine times. This chain joins TRBV6-6 and TRBJ1-5; D may be TRBD1 (6 bases). The germline V gene encodes CDR1 MNHNY and CDR2 SVGAGI (reference sequence). V dropped 4 bases and J dropped 2 bases, with 15 bases sitting between them. The CDR3 runs 16 residues. The CDR3 sequence: CASSSMAGAGNQPQHF. Here the CDR3 DNA reads TGTGCCAGCAGTTCAATGGCGGGGGCAGGCAATCAGCCCCAGCATTTT.